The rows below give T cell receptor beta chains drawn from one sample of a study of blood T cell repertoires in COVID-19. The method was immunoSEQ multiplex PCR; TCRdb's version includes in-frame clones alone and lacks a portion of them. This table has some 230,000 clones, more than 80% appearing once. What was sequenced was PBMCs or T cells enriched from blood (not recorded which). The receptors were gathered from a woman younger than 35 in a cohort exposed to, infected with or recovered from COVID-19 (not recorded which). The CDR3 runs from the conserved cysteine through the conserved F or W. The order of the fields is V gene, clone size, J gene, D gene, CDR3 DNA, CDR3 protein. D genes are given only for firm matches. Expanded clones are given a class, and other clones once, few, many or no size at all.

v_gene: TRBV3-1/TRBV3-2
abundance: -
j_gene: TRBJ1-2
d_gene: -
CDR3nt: TGTGCCAGCAGCCAAGAAGGCGGAATCGGCTACACCTTC
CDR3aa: CASSQEGGIGYTF

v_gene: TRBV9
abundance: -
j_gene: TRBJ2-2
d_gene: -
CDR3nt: TGTGCCAGCGGACCCCAGGGTAGTTTATTGAACACCGGGGAGCTGTTTTTT
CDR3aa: CASGPQGSLLNTGELFF

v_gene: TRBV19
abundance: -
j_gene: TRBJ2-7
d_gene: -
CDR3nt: TGTGCCAGTAGTACGAAGCTCAACAGCTACGAGCAGTACTTC
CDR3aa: CASSTKLNSYEQYF

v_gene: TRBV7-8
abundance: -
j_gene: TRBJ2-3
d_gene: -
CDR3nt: TGTGCCAGCAGCTCAAACACCGGGGTGGGCACAGATACGCAGTATTTT
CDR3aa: CASSSNTGVGTDTQYF

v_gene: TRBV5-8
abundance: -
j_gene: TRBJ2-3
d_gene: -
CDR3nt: TGTGCCAGCAGCTTGGGACACGCAGATACGCAGTATTTT
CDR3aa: CASSLGHADTQYF

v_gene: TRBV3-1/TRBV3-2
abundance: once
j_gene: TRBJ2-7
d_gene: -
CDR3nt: TGTGCCAGCAGCCCAAGCTCCCACTACGAGCAGTACTTC
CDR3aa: CASSPSSHYEQYF

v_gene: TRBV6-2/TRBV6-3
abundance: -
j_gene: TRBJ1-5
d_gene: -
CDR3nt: TGTGCCAGCAGTACCCCGGGACAAGGGAATCAGCCCCAGCATTTT
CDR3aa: CASSTPGQGNQPQHF

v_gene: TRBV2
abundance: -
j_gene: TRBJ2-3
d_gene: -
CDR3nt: TGTGCCAGCAGTGAAGCGCTTAGCCCGAACAGGTTCACAGATACGCAGTATTTT
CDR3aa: CASSEALSPNRFTDTQYF

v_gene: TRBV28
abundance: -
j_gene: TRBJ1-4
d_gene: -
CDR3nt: TGTGCCAGCAGTTTCCAGGGTGCTAATGAAAAACTGTTTTTT
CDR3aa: CASSFQGANEKLFF

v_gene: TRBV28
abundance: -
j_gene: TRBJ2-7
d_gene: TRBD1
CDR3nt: TGTGCCAGCAGTTTAGGGGACAGGACAGTTAACTACGAGCAGTACTTC
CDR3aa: CASSLGDRTVNYEQYF

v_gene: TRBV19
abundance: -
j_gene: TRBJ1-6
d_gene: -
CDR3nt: TGTGCCAGTAGTATATTACAGGGATCTAATTCACCCCTCCACTTT
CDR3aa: CASSILQGSNSPLHF

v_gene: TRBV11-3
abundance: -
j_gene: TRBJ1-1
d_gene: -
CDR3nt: TGTGCCAGCAGCTCCCAGGGGTCCCGGGACACTGAAGCTTTCTTT
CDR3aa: CASSSQGSRDTEAFF

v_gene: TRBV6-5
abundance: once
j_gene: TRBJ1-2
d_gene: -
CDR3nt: TGTGCCAGCAGGACAGGAATACGATATGGCTACACCTTC
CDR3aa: CASRTGIRYGYTF

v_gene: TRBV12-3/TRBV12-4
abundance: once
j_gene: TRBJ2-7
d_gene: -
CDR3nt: TGTGCCAGCAGTTACAGATCCTACGAGCAGTACTTC
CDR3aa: CASSYRSYEQYF

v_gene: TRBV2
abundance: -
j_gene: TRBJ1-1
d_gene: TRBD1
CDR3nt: TGTGCCAGCACTTTAGGACAGGAAGTAGAAGCTTTCTTT
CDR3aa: CASTLGQEVEAFF

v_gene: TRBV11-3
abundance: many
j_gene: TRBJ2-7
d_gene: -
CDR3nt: TGTGCCAGCAGCTCCCCCTTCGGGGGTCAGAGCTCCTACGAGCAGTACTTC
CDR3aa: CASSSPFGGQSSYEQYF

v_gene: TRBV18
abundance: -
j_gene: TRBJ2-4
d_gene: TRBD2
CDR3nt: TGTGCCAGCTCACCGGGACTAGCGGGAGGGGGAAACATTCAGTACTTC
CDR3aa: CASSPGLAGGGNIQYF

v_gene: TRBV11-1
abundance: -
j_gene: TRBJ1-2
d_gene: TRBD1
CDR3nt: TGTGCCAGCAGCTTGTTAACAGGGGAATATGGCTACACCTTC
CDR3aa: CASSLLTGEYGYTF

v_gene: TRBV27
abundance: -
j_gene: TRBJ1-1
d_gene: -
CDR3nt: TGTGCCAGCAGTCCTCTGACAGGTATGAACACTGAAGCTTTCTTT
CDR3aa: CASSPLTGMNTEAFF

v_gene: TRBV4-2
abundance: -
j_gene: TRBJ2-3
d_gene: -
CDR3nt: TGTGCCAGCAGCCAAGAGGAAACAGGGAGCACAGATACGCAGTATTTT
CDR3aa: CASSQEETGSTDTQYF

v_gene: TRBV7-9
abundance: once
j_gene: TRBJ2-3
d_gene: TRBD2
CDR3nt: TGTGCCAGCAGCTTCCGCCCAAGCGGGAACACAGATACGCAGTATTTT
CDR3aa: CASSFRPSGNTDTQYF

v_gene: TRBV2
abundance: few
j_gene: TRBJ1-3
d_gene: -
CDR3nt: TGTGCCAGCAGTGAAGAGTCCGGGTTGGGAAACACCATATATTTT
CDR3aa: CASSEESGLGNTIYF

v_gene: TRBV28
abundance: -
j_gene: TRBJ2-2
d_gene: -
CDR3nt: TGTGCCAGCAGTTTATGGGGGCGCGATACCGGGGAGCTGTTTTTT
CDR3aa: CASSLWGRDTGELFF

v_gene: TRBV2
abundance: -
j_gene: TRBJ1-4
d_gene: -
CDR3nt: TGTGCCAGTGGGGGCGAAAAACTGTTTTTT
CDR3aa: CASGGEKLFF

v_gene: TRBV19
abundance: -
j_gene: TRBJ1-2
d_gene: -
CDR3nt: TGTGCCAGTAGACTGGACAGAAACTATGGCTACACCTTC
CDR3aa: CASRLDRNYGYTF

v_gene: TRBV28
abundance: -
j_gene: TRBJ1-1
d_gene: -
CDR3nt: TGTGCCAGCAGCGTAATGTCAGGGCTGAACACTGAAGCTTTCTTT
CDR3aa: CASSVMSGLNTEAFF

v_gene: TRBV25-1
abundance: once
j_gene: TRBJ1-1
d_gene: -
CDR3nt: TGTGCCAGCAGTGAACAACCAGGGCTCCCGAACACTGAAGCTTTCTTT
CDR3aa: CASSEQPGLPNTEAFF

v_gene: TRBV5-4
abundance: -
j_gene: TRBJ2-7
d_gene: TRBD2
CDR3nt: TGTGCCTTAGGCCTGGGCGGGGGGCTCAACGAGCAGTACTTC
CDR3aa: CALGLGGGLNEQYF

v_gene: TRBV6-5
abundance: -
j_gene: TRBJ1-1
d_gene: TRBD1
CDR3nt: TGTGCCAGCAGAGACAGGGTTGGCGACACTGAAGCTTTCTTT
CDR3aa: CASRDRVGDTEAFF

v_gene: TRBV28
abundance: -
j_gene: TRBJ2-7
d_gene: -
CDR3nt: TGTGCCAGCACCAGACTCGGCCCAAGCTACGAGCAGTACTTC
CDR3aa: CASTRLGPSYEQYF

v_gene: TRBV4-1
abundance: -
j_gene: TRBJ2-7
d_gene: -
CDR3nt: TGCGCCAGCAGCCAAGCTGTGGCTTCCTACGAGCAGTACTTC
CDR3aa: CASSQAVASYEQYF

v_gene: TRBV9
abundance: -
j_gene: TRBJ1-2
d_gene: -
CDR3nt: TGTGCCAGCAGCGAAGGGGGCTATGGCTACACCTTC
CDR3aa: CASSEGGYGYTF

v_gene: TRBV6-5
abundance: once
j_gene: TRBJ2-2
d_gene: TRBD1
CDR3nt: TGTGCCAGCAGAGTTACAGGGGGCACCGGGGAGCTGTTTTTT
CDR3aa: CASRVTGGTGELFF

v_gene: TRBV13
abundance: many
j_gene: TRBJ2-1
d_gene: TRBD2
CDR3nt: TGTGCCAGCAGCTTAGGGGCGGGAGCCCGGAGTGAGCAGTTCTTC
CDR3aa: CASSLGAGARSEQFF

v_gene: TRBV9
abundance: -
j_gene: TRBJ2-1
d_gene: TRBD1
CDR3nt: TGTGCCAGCAGCGCCCGGACAGGGGACTACAATGAGCAGTTCTTC
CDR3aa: CASSARTGDYNEQFF

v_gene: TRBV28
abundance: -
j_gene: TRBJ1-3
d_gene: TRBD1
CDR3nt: TGTGCCACCACAGGGGGCGGGTCTGGAAACACCATATATTTT
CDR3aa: CATTGGGSGNTIYF

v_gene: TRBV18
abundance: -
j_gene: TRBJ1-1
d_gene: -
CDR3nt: TGTGCCAGCTCACTACTGCCTCCACCAACCACTGAAGCTTTCTTT
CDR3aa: CASSLLPPPTTEAFF

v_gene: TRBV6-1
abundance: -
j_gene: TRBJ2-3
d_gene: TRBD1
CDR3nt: TGTGCCAGCAGTGAATGGGGACAGGGGTCGGGGACAGATACGCAGTATTTT
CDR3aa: CASSEWGQGSGTDTQYF

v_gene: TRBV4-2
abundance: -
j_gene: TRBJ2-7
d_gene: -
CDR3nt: TGTGCCAGCAGCCAAGTGACTCCTGCAGCGGTGTTAGAGCAGTACTTC
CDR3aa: CASSQVTPAAVLEQYF

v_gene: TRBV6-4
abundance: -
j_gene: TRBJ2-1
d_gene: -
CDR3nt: TGTGCCAGCAGTGACTCGATCCTAGCTGGCAATGAGCAGTTCTTC
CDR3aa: CASSDSILAGNEQFF

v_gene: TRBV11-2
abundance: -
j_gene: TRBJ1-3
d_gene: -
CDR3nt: TGTGCCAGCAGGAGGGGGGGTCCTGGAAACACCATATATTTT
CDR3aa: CASRRGGPGNTIYF

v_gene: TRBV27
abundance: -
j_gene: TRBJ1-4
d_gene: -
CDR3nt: TGTGCCAGCAGTTCGCTTGGAGGGAAGGGGACGACTAATGAAAAACTGTTTTTT
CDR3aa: CASSSLGGKGTTNEKLFF

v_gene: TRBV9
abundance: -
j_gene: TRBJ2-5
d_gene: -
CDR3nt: TGTGCCAGCAGCGTAGCAGGTGGGGAGACCCAGTACTTC
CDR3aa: CASSVAGGETQYF

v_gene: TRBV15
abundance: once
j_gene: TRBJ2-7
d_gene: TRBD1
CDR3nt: TGTGCCACCAGCAGGGACAGGGGGCACGAGCAGTACTTC
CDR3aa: CATSRDRGHEQYF

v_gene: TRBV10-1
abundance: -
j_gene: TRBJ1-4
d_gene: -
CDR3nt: TGCGCCAGCAGTGACCAGACTAATGAAAAACTGTTTTTT
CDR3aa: CASSDQTNEKLFF

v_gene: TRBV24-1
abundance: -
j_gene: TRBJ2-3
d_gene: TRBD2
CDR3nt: TGTGCCACCAGTGATTTGCCGAGCGGGGGGACCACAGATACGCAGTATTTT
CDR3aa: CATSDLPSGGTTDTQYF

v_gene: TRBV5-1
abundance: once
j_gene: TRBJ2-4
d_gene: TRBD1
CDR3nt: TGCGCCAGCAGCTGGTGGACAGGGGGCTCGACCAAAAACATTCAGTACTTC
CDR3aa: CASSWWTGGSTKNIQYF

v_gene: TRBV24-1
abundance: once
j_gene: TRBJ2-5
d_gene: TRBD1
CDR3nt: TGTGCCACCAGTGAGTCCTCGGGACAGGGGGGAGAGACCCAGTACTTC
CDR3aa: CATSESSGQGGETQYF

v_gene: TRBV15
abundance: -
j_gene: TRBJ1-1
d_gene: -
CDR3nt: TGTGCCACCAGCCCCAGAGGAGGTTCCCCACGATCCAGGTGGACTGAAGCTTTCTTT
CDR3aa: CATSPRGGSPRSRWTEAFF

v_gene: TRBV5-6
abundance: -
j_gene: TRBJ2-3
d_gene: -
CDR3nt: TGTGCCAGCAGCAAGGACGGAGGTACGCAGTATTTT
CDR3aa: CASSKDGGTQYF

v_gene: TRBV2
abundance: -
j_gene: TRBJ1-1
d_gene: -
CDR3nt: TGTGCCAGCACCCGACAGAAAATGAACACTGAAGCTTTCTTT
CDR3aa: CASTRQKMNTEAFF